A single sample gave rise to the 5 T cell receptor beta chains below, sequenced in a study of T cell clonality in common variable immunodeficiency. Measured with immunoSEQ multiplex PCR; TCRdb has only the in-frame clones, and not every one. This repertoire holds approximately 50,000 clones, and none appear only once. The sample comprised peripheral blood mononuclear cells. The receptors stem from a person aged 18 to 75 in good health.

Many counts were recorded for this clone. The read stops 3 residues short of the end of the CDR3; the missing end is completed from the germline J gene. The chain is built from TRBV5-1 and TRBJ2-5, with D possibly TRBD2 on 6 matching bases. Germline loops: CDR1 SGHRS, CDR2 YFSETQ. This CDR3 contains 15 residues. V lost 0 bases, J lost 2 bases, and 11 bases lay in between. CDR3 residues: CASSLGRGPQETQYF. The covered CDR3 bases are TGCGCCAGCAGCTTGGGGAGGGGCCCGCAAGAGACC.

This clone was recorded at least ten times. The read terminates 3 residues ahead of where the CDR3 ends, so the germline J gene completes it. The chain couples TRBV6-2 or TRBV6-3 to TRBJ1-1; D call uncertain. Germline assignment: CDR1 MNHEY and CDR2 SVGEGT. This CDR3 is 14 amino acids long. V lost 0 bases, J lost 5 bases, and 10 bases lay in between. The CDR3 spells CASSYSIHRTEAFF. The DNA read from the CDR3 is TGTGCCAGCAGTTACTCGATTCACCGGACTGAA.

This clone was detected ten times or more. The read ends 3 residues shy of where the CDR3 ends; the end is completed using the germline J gene. The V and J genes are TRBV5-1 and TRBJ2-3; possibly TRBD1 for D (5 bases). Trimming pared 4 bases from V and 4 bases from J, leaving 19 bases between. Germline V gene sequence: CDR1 SGHRS, CDR2 YFSETQ. CDR3 length: 16 amino acids. Here the CDR3 reads CASSAQTVPSSDTQYF. CDR3 DNA (partial): TGCGCCAGCAGCGCCCAGACAGTACCCAGCTCAGATACG. Looking up the rest from reference TRBV5-1 and TRBJ2-3 gives the full variable domain: KAGVTQTPRYLIKTRGQQVTLSCSPISGHRSVSWYQQTPGQGLQFLFEYFSETQRNKGNFPGRFSGRQFSNSRSEMNVSTLELGDSALYLCASSAQTVPSSDTQYFGPGTRLTVL.

This clone appeared many times. From the germline J gene comes the end of the CDR3, since the read stops 3 residues before it. This chain joins TRBV2 and TRBJ1-5, with D possibly being TRBD1 (5 bases). With 4 bases removed from V and 2 bases from J, the gap between germline ends came to 9 bases. Germline CDR1 reads SNHLY; CDR2 reads FYNNEI. CDR3 length equals 14 residues. This CDR3 is CASSAGSGNQPQHF. CDR3 DNA (partial): TGTGCCAGCAGTGCAGGGAGTGGCAATCAGCCC.

As concerns this clone: The CDR3 is cut off 3 residues early in the read; its end comes from the germline J gene. The chain employs TRBV7-2 and TRBJ1-2; 7 bases match TRBD1. The germline V gene encodes CDR1 SGHTA and CDR2 FQGNSA. The CDR3 is made up of 15 amino acids. The part of the CDR3 DNA that was read is TGTGCCAGCCCCCGGGGGACAGCCGCCTACAATGAG. Its translation: CASPRGTAAYNE. The full CDR3 reads CASPRGTAAYNEYTF.